This T cell receptor beta chain was captured by sequencing in a study of T cells in localized non-small cell lung cancer. Study-level results: Among the tissues sampled, uninvolved adjacent lung had the highest T cell clonality, above tumor. Among blood samples, higher T cell density accompanied longer overall survival. Heterogeneity remains possible because sequencing was limited to only one tumor region.

The protocol was immunoSEQ multiplex PCR, while the TCRdb copy is restricted to in-frame clones and leaves out a portion. Of about 30,000 clones listed, more than 75% were seen once; the top ten hold roughly 13%. V lost 5 bases and J lost 2; bases outside the gene matches: 13. This CDR3 is 18 amino acids long. From germline, CDR1 is MDHEN and CDR2 SYDVKM. About this clone: Its antigen is not identified.

The clonotype was recovered from a female donor at least 60 years old with stage III squamous cell lung carcinoma. This chain links TRBV28 with TRBJ2-2; 8 bases map to TRBD1. Material: peripheral blood, obtained before any cancer treatment. The CDR3 coding sequence is TGTGCCAGCAGTCCGCTCCGGGGGACAGGAGCTAACACCGGGGAGCTGTTTTTT. Residues: CASSPLRGTGANTGELFF.